This T cell receptor (beta chain) was found in a study of shared clonotypes between healthy human individuals (dated by TCRdb to between 2020 and 2021). About the full investigation: The cohort comprised a couple of women and a few men aged 18 to 49 years. Blood TCR repertoires of five healthy adults were deeply sequenced to estimate repertoire size and the extent of clonotype sharing between individuals. Per donor, leukapheresis produced somewhere between about 0.94 and 9 billion PBMCs. Per donor, three plates each were used for CD4 naive and CD4 memory, two for CD8 naive, and one for CD8 memory. Different laboratories and diverse techniques were used to prepare libraries and sequence TCR repertoires, to increase sequencing depth and limit assay-specific biases. Results and caveats for the whole study, not just this receptor: Compared with non-shared clonotypes, the clonotypes found in all four sorted-subset donors had higher generation probabilities. Approximately 4.8% of naive CD4, approximately 3.7% of naive CD8, around 2.3% of memory CD4, and 0.35% to 0.5% of memory CD8 clonotypes were shared across several donors. Based on pairwise subsampling, the degree of clonotype sharing among donors was expected to be affected by sequencing depth. Rarefaction of sorted-subset datasets indicated incomplete sequencing despite the large sequencing depth. Sampling was limited to blood, and TCR repertoires in tissue likely differ from TCR repertoires in blood. The small number of donors limited the genetic and exposure-history diversity represented. Estimated clonotype richness was generally larger for naive than for memory subsets.

For CDR1 and CDR2, the germline V gene (reference sequence) lists MNHEY and SMNVEV. V drops 6 bases and J drops 2 bases, leaving 14 bases in between. The CDR3 spans 14 residues, from the cysteine through the phenylalanine. The kept DNA is CDR3 alone, 42 bases in frame from the first base. The donors were healthy, HIV-negative adults with no recently reported acute infections or vaccinations. Every donor was a Caucasian adult residing in Nashville, Tennessee, USA. Magnetic negative selection was used to enrich CD4+ T cells, after which naive cells were positively selected on CD45RA and the negative fraction became the memory subset. After blood collection by leukapheresis, PBMCs were isolated using Ficoll-Histopaque density gradient centrifugation and then cryopreserved in the vapor phase of liquid nitrogen. Analytical flow cytometry was used to check the purity and quantity of each magnetically sorted T cell population. From each sorted fraction, genomic DNA was isolated and quantified by UV absorbance on a Nanodrop 2000c.

For this clone: It lacks a known antigen. No much larger clone exists at a distance of one base, and base qualities are not known.

Using the deep immunoSEQ assay, multiplex PCR amplified TCR CDR3 regions from genomic DNA. Genomic DNA extracted from each cell subset was distributed evenly over all wells of several immunoSEQ 96-well plates, and each plate served as one replicate. Each replicate PCR for sorted subsets received around 200 ng genomic DNA, equal to 30,000 or so T cell genomes. Purified libraries were measured with a Qubit 3.0 fluorometer, size-checked on a Bioanalyzer 2100, and measured again with the KAPA Library Quantification kit. Every immunoSEQ 96-well plate was sequenced on a dedicated single-read 150-cycle Illumina NextSeq 550 flow cell. Concerning the study's data processing: Because only junctional sequences without quality scores were contained in the immunoSEQ output, filtering matching that applied to full-length reads could not be performed. To assign V/J genes and CDR3, sequences were annotated using PyIR, a Python wrapper for IgBLAST v1.9, with IMGT germline references. Reads were filtered out if the reads had weak V/J assignments (E-value above 1e-6), no CDR3, stop codons, out-of-frame junctions, or ambiguous translated residues. A V3J clonotype was defined by an identical inferred V gene, J gene, and CDR3 amino acid sequence. Percentage overlap between repertoires was computed as shared unique clonotypes divided by the size of the smaller repertoire. Repertoire richness was assessed with RTK rarefaction, the Chao1 estimator, and Recon v2.1 estimates of unobserved clonotypes. Generation probabilities were computed with OLGA for all TCRbeta clonotypes obtained by the gDNA method from four donors. In its TCRdb copy, this immuneACCESS table keeps in-frame sequences only and misses some clones. Where compared with another copy, unresolved V genes explain less than half of these, and the others have no known cause. V and J calls and clone size are copied from that table; D and trimming were computed from the DNA. The sample yields over 700,000 clones; 55% to 75% were counted once. The ten largest clones represent about 1.7% of the sample.

This sequence uses TRBV27 and TRBJ2-7, and TRBD2 may be the D gene, going by 6 matching bases. The source material was memory CD4+ T cells sorted from blood. Taken with the paper, the label for cell subset or site translates to: CD45RA-negative fraction. The source is a woman in her 30s in good health. The CDR3 protein sequence reads: CASSLRRDAYEQYF. At the DNA level, the sequence is TGTGCCAGCAGCCTGCGGCGGGATGCCTACGAGCAGTACTTC.